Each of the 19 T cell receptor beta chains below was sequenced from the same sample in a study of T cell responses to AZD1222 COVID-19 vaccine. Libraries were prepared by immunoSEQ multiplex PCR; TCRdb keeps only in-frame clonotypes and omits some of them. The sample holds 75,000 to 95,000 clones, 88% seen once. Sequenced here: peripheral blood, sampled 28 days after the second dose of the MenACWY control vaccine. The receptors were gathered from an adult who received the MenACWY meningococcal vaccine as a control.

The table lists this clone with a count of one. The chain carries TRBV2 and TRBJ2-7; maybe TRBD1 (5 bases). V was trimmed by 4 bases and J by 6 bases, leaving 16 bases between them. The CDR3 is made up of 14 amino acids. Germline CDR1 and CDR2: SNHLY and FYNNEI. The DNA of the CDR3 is TGTGCCAGCAGTGTTGGGCCCGGTAGGGGCGAGCAGTACTTC. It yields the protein CASSVGPGRGEQYF. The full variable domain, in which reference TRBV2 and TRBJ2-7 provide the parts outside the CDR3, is EPEVTQTPSHQVTQMGQEVILRCVPISNHLYFYWYRQILGQKVEFLVSFYNNEISEKSEIFDDQFSVERPDGSNFTLKIRSTKLEDSAMYFCASSVGPGRGEQYFGPGTRLTVT.

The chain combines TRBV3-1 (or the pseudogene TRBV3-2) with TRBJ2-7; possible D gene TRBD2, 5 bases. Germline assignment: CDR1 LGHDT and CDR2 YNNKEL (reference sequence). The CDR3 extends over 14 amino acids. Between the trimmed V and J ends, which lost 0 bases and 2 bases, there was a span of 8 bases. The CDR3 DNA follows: TGTGCCAGCAGCCAAGATAGCGAGCCCTACGAGCAGTACTTC. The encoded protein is CASSQDSEPYEQYF.

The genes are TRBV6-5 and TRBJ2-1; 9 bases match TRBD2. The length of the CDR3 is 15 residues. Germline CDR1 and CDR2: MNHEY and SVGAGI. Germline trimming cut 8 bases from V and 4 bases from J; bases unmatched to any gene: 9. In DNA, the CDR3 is TGTGCCAGCTCCGGAGGAGCGGGGGGATACAATGAGCAGTTCTTC. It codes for CASSGGAGGYNEQFF.

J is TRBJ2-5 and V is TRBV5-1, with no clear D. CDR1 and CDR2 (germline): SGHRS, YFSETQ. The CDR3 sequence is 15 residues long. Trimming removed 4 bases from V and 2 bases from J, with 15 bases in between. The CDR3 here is CASSPQSRRQETQYF. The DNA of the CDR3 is TGCGCCAGCAGCCCCCAAAGTAGACGGCAAGAGACCCAGTACTTC.

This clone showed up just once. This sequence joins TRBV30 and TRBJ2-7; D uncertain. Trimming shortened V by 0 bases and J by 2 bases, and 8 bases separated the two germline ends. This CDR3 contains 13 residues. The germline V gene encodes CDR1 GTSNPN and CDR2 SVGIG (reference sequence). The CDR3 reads CAWSVPPTYEQYF. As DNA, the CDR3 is TGTGCCTGGAGTGTTCCCCCCACCTACGAGCAGTACTTC.

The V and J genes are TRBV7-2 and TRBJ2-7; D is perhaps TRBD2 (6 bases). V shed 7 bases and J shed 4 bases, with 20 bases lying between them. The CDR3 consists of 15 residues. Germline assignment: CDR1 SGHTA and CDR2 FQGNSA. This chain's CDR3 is CASTEPGLPSYEQYF. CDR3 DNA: TGTGCCAGCACTGAACCGGGACTGCCTTCGTACGAGCAGTACTTC.

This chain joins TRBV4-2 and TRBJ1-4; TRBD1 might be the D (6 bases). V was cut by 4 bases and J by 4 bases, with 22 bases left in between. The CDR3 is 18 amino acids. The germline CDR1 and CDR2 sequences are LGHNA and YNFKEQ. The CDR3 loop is CASSRKLTPGVFNEKLFF. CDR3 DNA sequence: TGTGCCAGCAGCCGTAAGCTTACACCAGGGGTGTTTAATGAAAAACTGTTTTTT.

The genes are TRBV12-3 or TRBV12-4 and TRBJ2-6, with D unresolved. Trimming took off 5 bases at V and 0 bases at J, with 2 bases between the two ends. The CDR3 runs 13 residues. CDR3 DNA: TGTGCCAGCAGTCTCTCTGGGGCCAACGTCCTGACTTTC. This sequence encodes CASSLSGANVLTF.

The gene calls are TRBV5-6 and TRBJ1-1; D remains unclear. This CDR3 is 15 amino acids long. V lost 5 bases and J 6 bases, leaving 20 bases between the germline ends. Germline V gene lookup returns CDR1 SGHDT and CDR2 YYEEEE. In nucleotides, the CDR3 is TGTGCCAGCAGTCACGGGCCCTCAAGGGCCGCTGAAGCTTTCTTT. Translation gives CASSHGPSRAAEAFF.

CDR3 protein: CASSLVGDKNIQYF. Here the CDR3 DNA reads TGTGCCAGCAGCTTAGTAGGGGACAAAAACATTCAGTACTTC. This chain links TRBV5-4 with TRBJ2-4; possibly TRBD1 for D (5 bases). Germline CDR1 and CDR2: SGHNT and YYREEE (reference sequence). V dropped 2 bases and J dropped 3 bases, with 9 bases sitting between them. The CDR3 is made up of 14 amino acids.

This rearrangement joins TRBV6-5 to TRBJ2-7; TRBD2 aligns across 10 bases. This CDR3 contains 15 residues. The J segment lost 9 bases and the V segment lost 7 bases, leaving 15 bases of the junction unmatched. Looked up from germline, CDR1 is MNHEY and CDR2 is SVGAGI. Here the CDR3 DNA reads TGTGCCAGCATTCAGGGTACTAGCGGGGCTGAAGGGCAGTACTTC. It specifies CASIQGTSGAEGQYF.

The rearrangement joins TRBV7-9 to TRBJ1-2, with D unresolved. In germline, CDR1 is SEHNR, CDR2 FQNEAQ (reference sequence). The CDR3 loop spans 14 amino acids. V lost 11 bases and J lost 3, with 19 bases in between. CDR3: CAGSDPRSYYGYTF. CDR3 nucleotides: TGTGCCGGGTCTGACCCCCGCAGTTACTATGGCTACACCTTC.

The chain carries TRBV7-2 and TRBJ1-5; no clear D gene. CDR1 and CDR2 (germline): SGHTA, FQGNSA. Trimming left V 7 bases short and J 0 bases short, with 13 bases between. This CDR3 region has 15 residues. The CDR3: CASTLGPYSNQPQHF. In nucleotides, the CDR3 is TGTGCCAGCACCCTAGGCCCATATAGCAATCAGCCCCAGCATTTT.

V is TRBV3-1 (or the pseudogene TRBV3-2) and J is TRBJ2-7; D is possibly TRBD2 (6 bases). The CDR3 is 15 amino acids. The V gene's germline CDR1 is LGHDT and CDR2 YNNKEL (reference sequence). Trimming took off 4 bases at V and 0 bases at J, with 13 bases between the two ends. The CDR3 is CASSPGLSSSYEQYF. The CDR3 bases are TGTGCCAGCAGCCCGGGACTGTCAAGCTCCTACGAGCAGTACTTC.

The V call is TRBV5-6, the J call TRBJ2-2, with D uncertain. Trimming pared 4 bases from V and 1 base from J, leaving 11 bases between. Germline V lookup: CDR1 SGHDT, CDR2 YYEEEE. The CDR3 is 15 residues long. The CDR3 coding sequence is TGTGCCAGCAGCCCTGTGGCTGTGAACACCGGGGAGCTGTTTTTT. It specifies CASSPVAVNTGELFF.

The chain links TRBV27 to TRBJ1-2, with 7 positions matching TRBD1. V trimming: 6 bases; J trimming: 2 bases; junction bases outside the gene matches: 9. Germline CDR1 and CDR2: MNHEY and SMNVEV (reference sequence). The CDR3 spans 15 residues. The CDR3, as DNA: TGTGCCAGCAGGGGGGTCGACAGGGACAACTATGGCTACACCTTC. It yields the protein CASRGVDRDNYGYTF.

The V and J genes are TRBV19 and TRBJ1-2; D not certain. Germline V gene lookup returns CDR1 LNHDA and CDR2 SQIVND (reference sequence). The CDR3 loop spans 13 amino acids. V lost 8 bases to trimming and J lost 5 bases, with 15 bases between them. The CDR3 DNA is TGTGCCAGTCGGCGAACCGGAGCTTATGGCTACACCTTC. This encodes CASRRTGAYGYTF.

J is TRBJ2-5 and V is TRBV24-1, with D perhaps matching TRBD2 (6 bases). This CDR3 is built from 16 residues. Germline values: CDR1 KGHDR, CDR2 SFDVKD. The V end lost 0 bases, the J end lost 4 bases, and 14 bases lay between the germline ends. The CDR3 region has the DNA TGTGCCACCAGTGATTTGCAATTCGGGGGACGAGAGACCCAGTACTTC. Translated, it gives CATSDLQFGGRETQYF.

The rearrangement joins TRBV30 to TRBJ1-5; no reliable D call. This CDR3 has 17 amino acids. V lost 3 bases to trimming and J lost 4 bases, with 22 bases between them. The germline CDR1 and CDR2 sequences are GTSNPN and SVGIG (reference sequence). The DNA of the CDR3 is TGTGCCTGGAGAACAGCACTTAATCGATTAGCAAATCAGCCCCAGCATTTT. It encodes CAWRTALNRLANQPQHF.